The 4 T cell receptor beta chains given below trace back to one sample, sequenced in a study of T cell responses to AZD1222 COVID-19 vaccine. The table came from immunoSEQ multiplex PCR; TCRdb's copy has only in-frame clones and leaves some out. The sample lists 110,000 to 150,000 clones; roughly nine tenths were seen once. The sequences come from peripheral blood, collected on day 0 of AZD1222 vaccination. The receptors derive from an adult in good health.

The CDR3 protein is CASSEMGWRAEAFF. Written as DNA, the CDR3 is TGTGCCAGCAGTGAAATGGGCTGGAGGGCTGAAGCTTTCTTT. The chain recombines TRBV6-1 with TRBJ1-1; D remains ambiguous. Germline CDR1 and CDR2: MNHNS and SASEGT. The CDR3 is 14 amino acids. Trimming removed 2 bases from V and 6 bases from J, with 13 bases in between.

The chain combines TRBV11-2 with TRBJ1-5; no clear D. This CDR3 has 13 residues. Germline V gene sequence: CDR1 SGHAT, CDR2 FQNNGV. V shed 6 bases and J shed 4 bases, with 10 bases lying between them. Here the CDR3 DNA reads TGTGCCAGCAGGGGGTATTCTAATCAGCCCCAGCATTTT. Translation: CASRGYSNQPQHF.

The chain uses TRBV5-1 and TRBJ2-5; D remains unclear. From germline, CDR1 is SGHRS and CDR2 YFSETQ. V was shortened by 3 bases and J by 2 bases, with 8 bases between the two germline ends. CDR3 length equals 13 residues. The CDR3 nucleotides are TGCGCCAGCAGCTCCAGACCTCAAGAGACCCAGTACTTC. Protein product: CASSSRPQETQYF.

This chain links TRBV12-3 or TRBV12-4 with TRBJ1-2, with D perhaps matching TRBD1 (6 bases). V lost 6 bases and J lost 8, with 16 bases in between. The CDR3 has 13 residues. The CDR3 nucleotides read TGTGCCAGCAGGCTGACAGGAGAGGGAGGCTACACCTTC. This translates into CASRLTGEGGYTF.